This is a list of T cell receptor beta chains from one sample in a study of control samples from healthy donors and cancer patients. Only in-frame clones appear in the TCRdb table, and some are missing; sequencing was by immunoSEQ multiplex PCR. This sample yields 130,000 or so clones, of which approximately 91% are seen a single time; more than 2.5% belongs to the top ten. Sequencing used blood. These receptors were taken from a man aged 45 to 65 in good health. CDR3s leave out the opening cysteine and the closing phenylalanine or tryptophan. The D gene is left open where the match is weak.

j_call: TRBJ2-1
d_call: .
v_call: TRBV18
cdr3_aa: ASSPFSSGSYNEQF

j_call: TRBJ1-6
d_call: .
v_call: TRBV30
cdr3_aa: AWTQGGGGYNSPLH

j_call: TRBJ2-3
d_call: .
v_call: TRBV20-1
cdr3_aa: SASFADTQY

j_call: TRBJ2-7
d_call: TRBD1
v_call: TRBV7-9
cdr3_aa: ASSFETGGFSYEQY

j_call: TRBJ1-4
d_call: .
v_call: TRBV4-2
cdr3_aa: ASSHKGLNEKLF

j_call: TRBJ2-3
d_call: TRBD2
v_call: TRBV6-6
cdr3_aa: ASSYPGGPTDTQY

j_call: TRBJ1-5
d_call: TRBD1
v_call: TRBV7-9
cdr3_aa: ASSFSGTGGNQPQH

j_call: TRBJ2-2
d_call: .
v_call: TRBV2
cdr3_aa: ASRGLKTGELF

j_call: TRBJ2-7
d_call: TRBD1
v_call: TRBV19
cdr3_aa: ASSLRDRDYEQY

j_call: TRBJ2-5
d_call: .
v_call: TRBV5-4
cdr3_aa: ASSLDPDQETQY

j_call: TRBJ1-1
d_call: .
v_call: TRBV29-1
cdr3_aa: SVGGGEAEAF

j_call: TRBJ2-5
d_call: .
v_call: TRBV11-3
cdr3_aa: ASSLEGYGETQY

j_call: TRBJ2-1
d_call: .
v_call: TRBV11-3
cdr3_aa: ASSLPQWGIRSYNEQF

j_call: TRBJ2-7
d_call: .
v_call: TRBV4-1
cdr3_aa: ASSHSATGAYEQY

j_call: TRBJ2-7
d_call: .
v_call: TRBV7-8
cdr3_aa: ASSLAMKYEQY

j_call: TRBJ1-6
d_call: .
v_call: TRBV5-1
cdr3_aa: ASSLTGWDSPLH